Below, one T cell receptor (beta chain) is given with its context. This clone was seen only once. The antigen this receptor binds is unknown. No much larger clonotype is one base removed from it; base qualities were not supplied. CD8 naive samples consisted of CD45RO-negative cells that were positively selected for CCR7, yielding a CD45RA+CCR7+ population without TemRA cells. Donors were healthy HIV-negative adults with no recently reported acute infections or vaccinations. All donors were Caucasian adults living in Nashville, Tennessee, USA. Blood was obtained by leukapheresis, after which PBMCs were separated by Ficoll-Histopaque density gradient centrifugation and cryopreserved in liquid nitrogen vapor phase. Analytical flow cytometry was used to check the purity and quantity of every magnetically sorted T cell population. Genomic DNA was isolated from every sorted fraction and measured by UV absorbance on a Nanodrop 2000c.

The data belong to a study of shared clonotypes between healthy human individuals (dated by TCRdb to 2019 to 2021). About the investigation overall: The cohort included three men and two women between 18 and 49 years of age. To estimate repertoire size and how much clonotype sharing occurs between individuals, the study deeply sequenced the blood TCR repertoires of several healthy adults. Between about 0.94 and 10 billion PBMCs per donor were obtained by leukapheresis. Per donor, three plates each were used for CD4 naive and CD4 memory, two for CD8 naive, and one for CD8 memory. Different laboratories and diverse techniques were used to prepare libraries and sequence TCR repertoires, to increase sequencing depth and limit assay-specific biases.

Using the deep immunoSEQ assay, multiplex PCR amplified TCR CDR3 regions from genomic DNA. Extracted genomic DNA from each cell subset was distributed evenly across all wells of several immunoSEQ 96-well plates, and each plate was treated as a replicate. For sorted subsets, each replicate PCR was loaded with around 220 ng genomic DNA, equivalent to about 33,000 T cell genomes. Purified libraries were measured with a Qubit 3.0 fluorometer, size-checked on a Bioanalyzer 2100, and measured again with the KAPA Library Quantification kit. Every immunoSEQ 96-well plate was sequenced on a dedicated single-read 150-cycle Illumina NextSeq 550 flow cell. Concerning the study's data processing: Because only junctional sequences without quality scores were contained in the immunoSEQ output, filtering matching that applied to full-length reads could not be performed. Sequences were annotated with PyIR, a Python wrapper for IgBLAST v1.9, and V/J genes and CDR3 were assigned using IMGT germline references. Reads were removed for weak V/J assignments (E-value above 1e-6), missing CDR3, stop codons, out-of-frame junctions, or ambiguous translated residues. V3J clonotypes were defined by identical inferred V gene, J gene, and CDR3 amino acid sequence. Percentage overlap between repertoires was computed as shared unique clonotypes divided by the size of the smaller repertoire. Richness of each repertoire was evaluated using RTK rarefaction, the Chao1 estimator, and Recon v2.1 estimates of unobserved clonotypes. Generation probabilities for all TCRbeta clonotypes obtained by the gDNA method from a few donors were computed using OLGA. Imported from immuneACCESS, the table was reduced by TCRdb to in-frame sequences with V and J called. These copies leave out some clones; in studies compared against another copy, an unresolved V gene accounts for under half, and the cause of the remainder is not known. Clonal size and the V and J genes are those of that table, whereas D and trimming came from the DNA. The sample yields some 2 million clones; approximately 95% were counted once. 0.95% to 1.5% of the sample is in the top ten clones.

What the research found in general, with its limitations: Sampling was restricted to blood, and TCR repertoires in tissues likely differ from the TCR repertoires found in blood. Rarefaction of sorted-subset datasets indicated incomplete sequencing despite the large sequencing depth. Larger estimated clonotype richness was generally found for naive subsets than for memory subsets. Clonotypes shared by all four sorted-subset donors showed higher generation probabilities than non-shared clonotypes. Approximately 4.8% of naive CD4, roughly 3.6% of naive CD8, 2.3% of memory CD4, and 0.35% to 0.4% of memory CD8 clonotypes were shared across several donors. Pairwise subsampling led to the expectation that sequencing depth would affect the degree of clonotype sharing among donors. The small number of donors limited the genetic and exposure-history diversity represented.

According to the germline V gene, CDR1 reads LGHNA and CDR2 reads YSLEER. The junction carries 10 bases between V and J, which are trimmed by 0 bases and 1 base respectively. Reading from cysteine to phenylalanine, the CDR3 counts 17 amino acids. The kept DNA is CDR3 alone, 51 bases in frame from the first base. This clonotype was sampled from a man aged 18-30 years in good health. Sequencing used naive CD8+ T cells sorted from blood. Taken with the paper, the label for cell subset or site translates to: CD45RA+CCR7+. Recombination connected TRBV4-3 to TRBJ1-6; no D segment can be confidently identified. The CDR3 region reads CASSQDLSGSYNSPLHF. The DNA reads TGCGCCAGCAGCCAAGATCTCTCGGGATCCTATAATTCACCCCTCCACTTT.